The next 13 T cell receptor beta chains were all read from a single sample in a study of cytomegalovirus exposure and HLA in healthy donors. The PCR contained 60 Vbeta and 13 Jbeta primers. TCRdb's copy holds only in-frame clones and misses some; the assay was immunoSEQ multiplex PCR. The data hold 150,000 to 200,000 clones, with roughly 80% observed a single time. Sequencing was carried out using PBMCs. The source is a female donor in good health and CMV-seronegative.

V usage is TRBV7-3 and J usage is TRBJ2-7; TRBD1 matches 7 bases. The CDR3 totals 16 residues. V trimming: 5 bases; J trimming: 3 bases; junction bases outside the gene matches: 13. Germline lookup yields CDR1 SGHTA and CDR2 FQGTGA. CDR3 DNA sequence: TGTGCCAGCAGCCCAGGGGGTACAGGGAGAGGCTACGAGCAGTACTTC. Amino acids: CASSPGGTGRGYEQYF.

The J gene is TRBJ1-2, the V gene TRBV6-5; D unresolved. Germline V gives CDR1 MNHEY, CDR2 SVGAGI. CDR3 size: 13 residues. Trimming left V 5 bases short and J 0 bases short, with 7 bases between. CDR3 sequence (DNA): TGTGCCAGCAGTGAACTAACTAACTATGGCTACACCTTC. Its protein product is CASSELTNYGYTF.

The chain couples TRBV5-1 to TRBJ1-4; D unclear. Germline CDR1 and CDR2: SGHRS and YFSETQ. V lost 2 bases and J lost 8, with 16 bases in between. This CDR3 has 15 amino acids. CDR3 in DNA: TGCGCCAGCAGCTTTAATGAGGGCGTAGGGGAAAAACTGTTTTTT. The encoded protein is CASSFNEGVGEKLFF.

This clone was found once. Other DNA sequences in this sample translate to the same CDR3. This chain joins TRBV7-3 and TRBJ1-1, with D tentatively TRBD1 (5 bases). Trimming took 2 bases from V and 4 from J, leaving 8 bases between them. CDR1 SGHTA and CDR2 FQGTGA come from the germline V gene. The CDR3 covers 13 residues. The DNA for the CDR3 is TGTGCCAGCAGCTTAGGGGGGGGCACTGAAGCTTTCTTT. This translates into CASSLGGGTEAFF.

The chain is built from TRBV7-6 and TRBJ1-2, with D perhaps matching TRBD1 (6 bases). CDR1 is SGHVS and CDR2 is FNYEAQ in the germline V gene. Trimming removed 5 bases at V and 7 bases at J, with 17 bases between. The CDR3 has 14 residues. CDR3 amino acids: CASSQGGTQGGYTF. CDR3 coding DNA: TGTGCCAGCAGCCAAGGGGGTACTCAGGGTGGCTACACCTTC. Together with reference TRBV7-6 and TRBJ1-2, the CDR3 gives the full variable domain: GAGVSQSPRYKVTKRGQDVALRCDPISGHVSLYWYRQALGQGPEFLTYFNYEAQQDKSGLPNDRFSAERPEGSISTLTIQRTEQRDSAMYRCASSQGGTQGGYTFGSGTRLTVV.

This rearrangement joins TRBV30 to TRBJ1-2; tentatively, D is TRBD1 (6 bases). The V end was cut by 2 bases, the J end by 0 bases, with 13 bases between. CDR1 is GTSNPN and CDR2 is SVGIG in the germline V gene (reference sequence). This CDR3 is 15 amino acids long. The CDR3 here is CAWSPRGGPNYGYTF. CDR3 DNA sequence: TGTGCCTGGAGTCCACGGGGGGGCCCTAACTATGGCTACACCTTC. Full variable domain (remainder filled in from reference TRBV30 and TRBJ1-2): SQTIHQWPATLVQPVGSPLSLECTVEGTSNPNLYWYRQAAGRGLQLLFYSVGIGQISSEVPQNLSASRPQDRQFILSSKKLLLSDSGFYLCAWSPRGGPNYGYTFGSGTRLTVV.

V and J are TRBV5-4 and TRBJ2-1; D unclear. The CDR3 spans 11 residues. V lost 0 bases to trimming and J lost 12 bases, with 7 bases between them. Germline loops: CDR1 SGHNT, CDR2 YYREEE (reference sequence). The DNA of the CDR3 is TGTGCCAGCAGCTTGGCCTCCCTGCAGTTCTTC. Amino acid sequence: CASSLASLQFF.

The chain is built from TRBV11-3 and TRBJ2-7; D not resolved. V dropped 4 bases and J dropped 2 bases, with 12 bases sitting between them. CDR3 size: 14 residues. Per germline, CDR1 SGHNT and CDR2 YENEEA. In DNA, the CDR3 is TGTGCCAGCAGCTCCATAGATTCACCCTACGAGCAGTACTTC. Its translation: CASSSIDSPYEQYF.

The CDR3 region has the DNA TGTGCCAGCAGCCCACAGGGGGTTTTACCCCTAATTTCCTACGAGCAGTACTTC. Encoded protein: CASSPQGVLPLISYEQYF. The chain employs TRBV7-9 and TRBJ2-7, with TRBD1 matching 8 bases. Germline lookup yields CDR1 SEHNR and CDR2 FQNEAQ (reference sequence). The trim removed 5 bases at V and 1 base at J, leaving 16 bases unmatched. CDR3 size: 18 residues.

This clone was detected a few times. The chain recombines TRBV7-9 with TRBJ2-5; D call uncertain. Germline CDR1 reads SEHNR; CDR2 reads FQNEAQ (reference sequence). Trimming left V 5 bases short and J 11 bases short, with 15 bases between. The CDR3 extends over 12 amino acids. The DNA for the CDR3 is TGTGCCAGCAGCCCTCTCGTGTTCCGGCAGTACTTC. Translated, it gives CASSPLVFRQYF.

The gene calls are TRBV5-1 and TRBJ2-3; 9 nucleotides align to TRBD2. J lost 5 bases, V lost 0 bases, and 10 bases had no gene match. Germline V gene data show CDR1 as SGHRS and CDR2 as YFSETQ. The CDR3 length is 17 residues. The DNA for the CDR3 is TGCGCCAGCAGCTTGGTGGGTAGCGGGAGTCTGGTAGATACGCAGTATTTT. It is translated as CASSLVGSGSLVDTQYF.

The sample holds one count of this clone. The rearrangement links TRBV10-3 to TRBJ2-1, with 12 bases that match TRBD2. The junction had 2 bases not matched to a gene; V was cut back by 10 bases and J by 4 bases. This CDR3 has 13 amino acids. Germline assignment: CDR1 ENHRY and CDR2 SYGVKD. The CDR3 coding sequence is TGTGCCACGGGACTAGCGGGTTACAATGAGCAGTTCTTC. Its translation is CATGLAGYNEQFF.

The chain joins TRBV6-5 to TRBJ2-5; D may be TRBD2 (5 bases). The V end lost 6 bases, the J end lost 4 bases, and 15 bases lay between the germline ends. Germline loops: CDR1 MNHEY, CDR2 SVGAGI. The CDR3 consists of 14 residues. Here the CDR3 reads CASRLTRVLETQYF. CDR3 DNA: TGTGCCAGCAGATTAACTAGGGTATTAGAGACCCAGTACTTC.